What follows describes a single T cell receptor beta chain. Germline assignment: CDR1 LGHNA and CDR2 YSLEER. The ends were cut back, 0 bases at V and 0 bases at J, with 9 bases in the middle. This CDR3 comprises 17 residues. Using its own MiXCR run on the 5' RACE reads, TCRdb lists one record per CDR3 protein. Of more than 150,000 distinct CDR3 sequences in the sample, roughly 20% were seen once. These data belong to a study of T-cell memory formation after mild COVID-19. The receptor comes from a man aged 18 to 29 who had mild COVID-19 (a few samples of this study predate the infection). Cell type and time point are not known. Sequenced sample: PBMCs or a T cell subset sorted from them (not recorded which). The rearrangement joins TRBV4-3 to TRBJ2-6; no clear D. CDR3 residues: CASSQDLVGSGANVLTF. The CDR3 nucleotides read TGCGCCAGCAGCCAAGACCTGGTAGGCTCTGGGGCCAACGTCCTGACTTTC.